This T cell receptor (beta chain) was sequenced in a study of T-cell memory formation after mild COVID-19. Overall study findings and caveats: Chiefly within CM and EM were the contracting CD4+ clones; CD8+ ones were within EMRA. The appearance of some responding clones in pre-infection memory suggested that cross-reactive memory joined.

This CDR3 spans 12 amino acids. The germline V and J ends were trimmed by 5 bases and 2 bases, with 7 bases remaining between them. The germline V gene encodes CDR1 MDHEN and CDR2 SYDVKM. It was 5'RACE with constant-segment primers that produced the TCR alpha and TCR beta cDNA libraries, which carried sample barcodes and UMIs. Using its own MiXCR run on the 5' RACE reads, TCRdb lists one record per CDR3 protein. The table shows just over 200,000 distinct CDR3 sequences, with more than 8% occurring only once. This clonotype was picked up a small number of times. What it recognizes is unknown. V usage is TRBV28 and J usage is TRBJ2-7; D uncertain. Material for sequencing was PBMCs or a T cell subset sorted from them (not recorded which). This sequence was found in a man aged 18-30 years who had mild COVID-19 (a few samples of this study predate the infection). Cell type and time point are not known. The CDR3 loop is CASSPLAYEQYF. For the CDR3, the DNA is TGTGCCAGCAGTCCCCTTGCCTACGAGCAGTACTTC.